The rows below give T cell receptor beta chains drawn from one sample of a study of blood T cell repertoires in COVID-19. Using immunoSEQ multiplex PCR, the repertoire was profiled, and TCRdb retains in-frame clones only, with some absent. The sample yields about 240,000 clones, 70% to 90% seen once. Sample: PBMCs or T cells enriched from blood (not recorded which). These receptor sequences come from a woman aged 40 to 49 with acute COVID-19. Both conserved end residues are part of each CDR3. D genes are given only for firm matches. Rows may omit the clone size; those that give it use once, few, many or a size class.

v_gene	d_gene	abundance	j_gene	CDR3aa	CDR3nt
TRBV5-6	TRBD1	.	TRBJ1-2	CASSLGTGARPNGYTF	TGTGCCAGCAGCTTGGGGACAGGGGCTCGTCCTAATGGCTACACCTTC
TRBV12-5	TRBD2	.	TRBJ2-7	CASGLWLAGAKQYF	TGTGCTAGTGGTTTGTGGCTAGCGGGAGCAAAGCAGTACTTC
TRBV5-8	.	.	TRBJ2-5	CASSFRDGGEETQYF	TGTGCCAGCAGCTTCCGGGACGGGGGAGAAGAGACCCAGTACTTC
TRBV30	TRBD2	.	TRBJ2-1	CAWSSGNTRIGSYNEQFF	TGTGCCTGGAGTAGCGGGAACACTAGGATTGGCTCCTACAATGAGCAGTTCTTC
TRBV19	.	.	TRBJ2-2	CASRRWAQGSDTGELFF	TGTGCCAGTAGAAGATGGGCGCAGGGGTCCGACACCGGGGAGCTGTTTTTT
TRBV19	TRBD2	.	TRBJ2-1	CASSRRTSGAGDEQFF	TGTGCCAGTAGTAGAAGGACTAGCGGGGCCGGGGATGAGCAGTTCTTC
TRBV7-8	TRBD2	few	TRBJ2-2	CASRSIAGSLAGELFF	TGTGCCAGCAGGTCAATAGCGGGAAGTTTAGCCGGGGAGCTGTTTTTT
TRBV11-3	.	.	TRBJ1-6	CASSLGGNSPLHF	TGTGCCAGCAGCTTGGGAGGTAATTCACCCCTCCACTTT
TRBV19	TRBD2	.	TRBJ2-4	CASSFLLAGGVAKNIQYF	TGTGCCAGTAGTTTCCTACTAGCGGGGGGTGTAGCCAAAAACATTCAGTACTTC
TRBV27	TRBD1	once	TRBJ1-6	CASSFRQGASPLHF	TGTGCCAGCAGTTTTCGACAGGGGGCCTCACCCCTCCACTTT
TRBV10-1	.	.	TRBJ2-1	CASSSDSYNEQFF	TGCGCCAGCAGCTCGGACAGTTACAATGAGCAGTTCTTC
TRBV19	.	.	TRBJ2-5	CASRRRGGRGETQYF	TGTGCCAGTAGAAGGAGGGGGGGGAGAGGTGAGACCCAGTACTTC
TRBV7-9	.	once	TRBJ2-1	CASSRNRDNEQFF	TGTGCCAGCAGCCGTAACAGGGACAATGAGCAGTTCTTC
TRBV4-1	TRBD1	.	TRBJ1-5	CASSPGPFISRQGVKPQHF	TGCGCCAGCAGCCCGGGGCCCTTCATCAGTAGACAGGGTGTAAAGCCCCAGCATTTT
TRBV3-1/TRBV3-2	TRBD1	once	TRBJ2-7	CASSLGQAREQYF	TGTGCCAGCAGCCTTGGACAGGCGAGGGAGCAGTACTTC
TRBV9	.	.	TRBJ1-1	CASSVRAGSTEAFF	TGTGCCAGCAGCGTACGGGCAGGGTCCACTGAAGCTTTCTTT
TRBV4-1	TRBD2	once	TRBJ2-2	CASSPPGGPGELFF	TGCGCCAGCAGCCCTCCGGGAGGGCCCGGGGAGCTGTTTTTT
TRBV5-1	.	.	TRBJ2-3	CASSLGHEDTDTQYF	TGCGCCAGCAGCCTGGGACACGAAGACACAGATACGCAGTATTTT
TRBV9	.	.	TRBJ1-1	CASTKQGEDTEAFF	TGTGCCAGCACCAAACAGGGAGAGGACACTGAAGCTTTCTTT
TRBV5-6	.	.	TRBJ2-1	CASSPGSADSYNEQFF	TGTGCCAGCAGCCCTGGGAGCGCCGACTCCTACAATGAGCAGTTCTTC
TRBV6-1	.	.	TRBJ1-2	CASSEGEVYGYTF	TGTGCCAGCAGTGAAGGCGAGGTCTATGGCTACACCTTC
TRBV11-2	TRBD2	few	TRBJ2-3	CASRLTSSTDTQYF	TGTGCCAGCAGGTTGACTAGCAGCACAGATACGCAGTATTTT
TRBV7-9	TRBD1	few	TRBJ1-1	CASSTDRWFAMNTEAFF	TGTGCCAGCAGCACGGACAGGTGGTTTGCGATGAACACTGAAGCTTTCTTT
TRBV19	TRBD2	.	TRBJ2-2	CASSSPGLAGEYGTGELFF	TGTGCCAGTAGTTCACCGGGACTAGCGGGAGAGTATGGCACCGGGGAGCTGTTTTTT
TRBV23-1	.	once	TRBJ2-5	CASSQFPARLKTHQETQYF	TGCGCCAGCAGTCAATTCCCAGCACGACTGAAAACACACCAAGAGACCCAGTACTTC
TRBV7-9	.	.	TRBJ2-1	CASSPRRVDNEQFF	TGTGCCAGCAGCCCCCGGAGGGTTGACAATGAGCAGTTCTTC
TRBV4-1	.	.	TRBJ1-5	CASSQAPDSAQPQHF	TGCGCCAGCAGCCAAGCACCTGACAGCGCCCAGCCCCAGCATTTT
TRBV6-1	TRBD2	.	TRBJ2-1	CASSARGAASGTYNEQFF	TGTGCCAGCAGTGCCCGGGGCGCGGCTAGCGGGACTTACAATGAGCAGTTCTTC
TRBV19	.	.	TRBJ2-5	CATSASETQYF	TGTGCCACCTCGGCTAGCGAAACCCAGTACTTC
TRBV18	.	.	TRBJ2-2	CASSPPTTNTGELFF	TGTGCCAGCTCACCCCCAACTACCAACACCGGGGAGCTGTTTTTT
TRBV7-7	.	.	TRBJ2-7	CASSPVRGYEQYF	TGTGCTAGCAGCCCGGTCCGGGGCTACGAGCAGTACTTC
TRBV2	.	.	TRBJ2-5	CASSRQGQGETQYF	TGTGCCAGCAGTAGGCAGGGTCAGGGGGAGACCCAGTACTTC